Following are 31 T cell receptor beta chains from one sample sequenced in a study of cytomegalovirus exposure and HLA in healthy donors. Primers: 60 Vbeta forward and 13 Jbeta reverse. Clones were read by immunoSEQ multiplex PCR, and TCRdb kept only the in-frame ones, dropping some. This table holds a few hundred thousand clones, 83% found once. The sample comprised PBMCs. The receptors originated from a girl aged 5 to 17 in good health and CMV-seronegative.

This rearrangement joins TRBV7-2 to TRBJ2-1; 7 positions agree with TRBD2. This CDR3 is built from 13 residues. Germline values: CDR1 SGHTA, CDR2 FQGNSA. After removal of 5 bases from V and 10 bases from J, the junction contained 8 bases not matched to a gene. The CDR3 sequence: CASSLVGEGEQFF. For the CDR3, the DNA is TGTGCCAGCAGCCTTGTCGGGGAGGGGGAGCAGTTCTTC.

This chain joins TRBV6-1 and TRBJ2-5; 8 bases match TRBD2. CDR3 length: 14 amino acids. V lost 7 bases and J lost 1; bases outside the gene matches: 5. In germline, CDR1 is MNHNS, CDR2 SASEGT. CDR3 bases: TGTGCCAGCAACCCGGGAGGGGGCCAAGAGACCCAGTACTTC. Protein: CASNPGGGQETQYF.

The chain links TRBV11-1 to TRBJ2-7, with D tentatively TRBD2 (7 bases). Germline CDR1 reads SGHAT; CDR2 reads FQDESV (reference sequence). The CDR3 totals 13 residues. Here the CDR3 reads CASSLGPSGGPAV. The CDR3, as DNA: TGTGCCAGCAGCTTAGGACCGTCGGGGGGCCCGGCGGTC.

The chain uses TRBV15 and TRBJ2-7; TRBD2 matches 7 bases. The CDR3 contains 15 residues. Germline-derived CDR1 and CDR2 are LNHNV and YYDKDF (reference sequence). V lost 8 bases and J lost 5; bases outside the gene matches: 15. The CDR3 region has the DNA TGTGCCACCGGGCCCCCAGCGGGGCTTCCCCACGAGCAGTACTTC. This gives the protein CATGPPAGLPHEQYF.

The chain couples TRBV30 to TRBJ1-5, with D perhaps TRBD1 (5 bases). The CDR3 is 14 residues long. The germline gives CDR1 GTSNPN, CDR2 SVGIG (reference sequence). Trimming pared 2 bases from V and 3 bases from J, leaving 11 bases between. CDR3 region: CAWSKGRVNQPQHF. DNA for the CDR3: TGTGCCTGGAGTAAGGGCAGGGTCAATCAGCCCCAGCATTTT.

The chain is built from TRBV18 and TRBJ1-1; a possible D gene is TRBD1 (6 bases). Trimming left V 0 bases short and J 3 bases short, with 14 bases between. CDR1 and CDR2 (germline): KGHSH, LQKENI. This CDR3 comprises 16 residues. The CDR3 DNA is TGTGCCAGCTCACCACCGTCCCCAGGGGATCACACTGAAGCTTTCTTT. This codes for CASSPPSPGDHTEAFF.

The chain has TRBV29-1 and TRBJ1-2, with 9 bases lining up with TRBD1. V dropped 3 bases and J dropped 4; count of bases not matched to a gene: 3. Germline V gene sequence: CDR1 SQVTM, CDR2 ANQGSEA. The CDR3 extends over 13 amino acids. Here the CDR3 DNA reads TGCAGCGTTGACACAGGGGGCGCCTATGGCTACACCTTC. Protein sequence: CSVDTGGAYGYTF. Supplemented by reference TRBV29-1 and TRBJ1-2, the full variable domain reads SAVISQKPSRDICQRGTSLTIQCQVDSQVTMMFWYRQQPGQSLTLIATANQGSEATYESGFVIDKFPISRPNLTFSTLTVSNMSPEDSSIYLCSVDTGGAYGYTFGSGTRLTVV.

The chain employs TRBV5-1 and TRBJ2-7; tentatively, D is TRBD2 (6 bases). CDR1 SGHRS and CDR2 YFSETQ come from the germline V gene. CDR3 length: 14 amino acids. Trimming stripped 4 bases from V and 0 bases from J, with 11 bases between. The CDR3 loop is CASSPAGSSYEQYF. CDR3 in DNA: TGCGCCAGCAGCCCGGCGGGGAGCTCCTACGAGCAGTACTTC.

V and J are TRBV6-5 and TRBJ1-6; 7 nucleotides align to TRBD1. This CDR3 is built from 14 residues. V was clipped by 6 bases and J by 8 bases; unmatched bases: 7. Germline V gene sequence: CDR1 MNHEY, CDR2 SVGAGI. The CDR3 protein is CASRSTGAHSPLHF. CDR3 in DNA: TGTGCCAGCAGGTCCACAGGGGCCCATTCACCCCTCCACTTT.

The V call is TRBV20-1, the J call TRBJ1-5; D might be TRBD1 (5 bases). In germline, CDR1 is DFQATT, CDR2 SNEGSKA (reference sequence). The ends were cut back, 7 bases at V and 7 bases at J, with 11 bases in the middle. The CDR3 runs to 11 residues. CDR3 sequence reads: CSVTQGQPQHF. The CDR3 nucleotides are TGCAGTGTTACGCAGGGCCAGCCCCAGCATTTT.

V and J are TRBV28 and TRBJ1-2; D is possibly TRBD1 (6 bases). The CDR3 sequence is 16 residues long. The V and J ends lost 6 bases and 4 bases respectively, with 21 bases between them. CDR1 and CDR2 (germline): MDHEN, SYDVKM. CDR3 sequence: CASSLRAYRASYGYTF. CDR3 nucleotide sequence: TGTGCCAGCAGCTTAAGAGCGTACAGGGCGAGCTATGGCTACACCTTC.

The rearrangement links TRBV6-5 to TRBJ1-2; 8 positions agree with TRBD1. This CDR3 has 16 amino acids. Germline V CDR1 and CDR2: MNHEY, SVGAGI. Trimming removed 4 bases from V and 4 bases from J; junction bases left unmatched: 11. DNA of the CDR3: TGTGCCAGCAGTTTACAACAGGGGGTGGGCCTCTATGGCTACACCTTC. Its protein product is CASSLQQGVGLYGYTF.

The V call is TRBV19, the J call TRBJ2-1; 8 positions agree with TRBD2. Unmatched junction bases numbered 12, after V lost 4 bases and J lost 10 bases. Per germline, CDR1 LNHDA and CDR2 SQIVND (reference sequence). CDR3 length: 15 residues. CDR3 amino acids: CASSTAGALAGEQFF. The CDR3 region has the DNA TGTGCCAGTAGTACAGCGGGGGCCCTCGCGGGAGAGCAGTTCTTC. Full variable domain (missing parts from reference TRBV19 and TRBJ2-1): DGGITQSPKYLFRKEGQNVTLSCEQNLNHDAMYWYRQDPGQGLRLIYYSQIVNDFQKGDIAEGYSVSREKKESFPLTVTSAQKNPTAFYLCASSTAGALAGEQFFGPGTRLTVL.

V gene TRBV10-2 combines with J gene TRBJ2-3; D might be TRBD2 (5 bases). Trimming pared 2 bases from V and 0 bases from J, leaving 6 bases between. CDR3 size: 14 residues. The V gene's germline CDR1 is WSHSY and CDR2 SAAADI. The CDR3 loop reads CASSERTSTDTQYF. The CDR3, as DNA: TGCGCCAGCAGTGAGCGGACTAGCACAGATACGCAGTATTTT.

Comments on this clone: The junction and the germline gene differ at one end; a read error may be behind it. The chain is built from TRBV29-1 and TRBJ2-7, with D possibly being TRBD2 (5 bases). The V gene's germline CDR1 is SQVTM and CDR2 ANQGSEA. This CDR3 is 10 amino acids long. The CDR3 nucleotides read TGCAGCGTCCCCCAGGCCGGGATAGGCTTC. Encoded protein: CSVPQAGIGF.

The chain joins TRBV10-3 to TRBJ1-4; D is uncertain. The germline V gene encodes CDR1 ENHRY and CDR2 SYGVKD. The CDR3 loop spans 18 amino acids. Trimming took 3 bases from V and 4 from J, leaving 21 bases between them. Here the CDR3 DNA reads TGTGCCATCAGTGACACCTCAAATGATGGGGAGCTTAATGAAAAACTGTTTTTT. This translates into CAISDTSNDGELNEKLFF.

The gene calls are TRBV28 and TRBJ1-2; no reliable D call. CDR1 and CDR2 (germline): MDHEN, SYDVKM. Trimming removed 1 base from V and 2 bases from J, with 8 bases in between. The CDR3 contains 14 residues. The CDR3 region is CASSLSEANYGYTF. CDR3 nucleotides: TGTGCCAGCAGTTTATCGGAGGCCAACTATGGCTACACCTTC.

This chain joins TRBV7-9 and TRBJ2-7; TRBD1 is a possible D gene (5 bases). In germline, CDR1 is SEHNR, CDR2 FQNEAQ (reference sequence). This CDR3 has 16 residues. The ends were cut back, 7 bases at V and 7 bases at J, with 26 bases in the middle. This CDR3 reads CASNYPVGQGPFEQYF. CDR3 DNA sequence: TGTGCCAGCAACTACCCCGTCGGGCAGGGCCCTTTTGAGCAGTACTTC. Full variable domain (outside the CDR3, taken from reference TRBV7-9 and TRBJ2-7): DTGVSQNPRHKITKRGQNVTFRCDPISEHNRLYWYRQTLGQGPEFLTYFQNEAQLEKSRLLSDRFSAERPKGSFSTLEIQRTEQGDSAMYLCASNYPVGQGPFEQYFGPGTRLTVT.

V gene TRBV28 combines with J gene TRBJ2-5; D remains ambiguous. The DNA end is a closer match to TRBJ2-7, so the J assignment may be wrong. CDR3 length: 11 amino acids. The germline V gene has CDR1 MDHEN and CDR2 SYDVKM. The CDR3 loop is CASTKYYEQYF. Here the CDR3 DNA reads TGTGCCAGCACTAAATACTACGAGCAGTACTTC.

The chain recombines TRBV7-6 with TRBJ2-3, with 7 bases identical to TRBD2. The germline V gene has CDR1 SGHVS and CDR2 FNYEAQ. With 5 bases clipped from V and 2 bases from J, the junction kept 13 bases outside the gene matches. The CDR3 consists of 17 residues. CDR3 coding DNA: TGTGCCAGCAGCCAGAATGTGGCGGGAGAGTCCACAGATACGCAGTATTTT. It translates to CASSQNVAGESTDTQYF.

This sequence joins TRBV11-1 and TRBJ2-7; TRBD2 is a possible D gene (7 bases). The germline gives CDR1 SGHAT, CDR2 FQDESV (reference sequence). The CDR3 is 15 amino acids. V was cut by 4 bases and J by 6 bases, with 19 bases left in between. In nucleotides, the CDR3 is TGTGCCAGCAGCTCGCCGGGGGGCGAGCGCGTCGAGCAGTACTTC. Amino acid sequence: CASSSPGGERVEQYF.

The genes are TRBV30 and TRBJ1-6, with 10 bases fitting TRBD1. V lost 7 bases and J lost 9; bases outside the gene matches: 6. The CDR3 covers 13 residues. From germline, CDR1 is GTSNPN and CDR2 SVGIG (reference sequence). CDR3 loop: CASRTGGGSPLHF. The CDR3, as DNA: TGTGCCTCCCGGACAGGGGGTGGTTCACCCCTCCACTTT.

The CDR3 loop is CASSFVGSSYEQYF. In DNA form, the CDR3 reads TGTGCCAGCAGCTTCGTCGGGAGCTCCTACGAGCAGTACTTC. The chain links TRBV5-4 to TRBJ2-7; a weak D match, TRBD2 (6 bases). Germline CDR1 is SGHNT and CDR2 is YYREEE (reference sequence). CDR3 length: 14 amino acids. The V and J ends lost 2 bases and 0 bases respectively, with 9 bases between them.

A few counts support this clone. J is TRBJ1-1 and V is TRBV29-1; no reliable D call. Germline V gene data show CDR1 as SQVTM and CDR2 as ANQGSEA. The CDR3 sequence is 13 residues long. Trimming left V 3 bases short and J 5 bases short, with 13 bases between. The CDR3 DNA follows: TGCAGCGTTGAGGGCCAAGGAGGGACTGAAGCTTTCTTT. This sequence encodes CSVEGQGGTEAFF.

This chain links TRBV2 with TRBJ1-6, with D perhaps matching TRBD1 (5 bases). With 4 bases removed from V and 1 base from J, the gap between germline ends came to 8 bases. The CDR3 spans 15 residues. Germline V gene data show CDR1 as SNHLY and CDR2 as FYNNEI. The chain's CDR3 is CASSVGGSYNSPLHF. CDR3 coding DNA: TGTGCCAGCAGTGTGGGGGGGTCCTATAATTCACCCCTCCACTTT.

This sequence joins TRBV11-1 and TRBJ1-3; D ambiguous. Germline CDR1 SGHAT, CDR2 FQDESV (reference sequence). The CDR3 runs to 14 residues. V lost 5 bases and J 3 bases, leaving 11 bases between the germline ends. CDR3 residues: CASSLGLFGNTIYF. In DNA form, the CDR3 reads TGTGCCAGCAGCCTCGGACTGTTTGGAAACACCATATATTTT.

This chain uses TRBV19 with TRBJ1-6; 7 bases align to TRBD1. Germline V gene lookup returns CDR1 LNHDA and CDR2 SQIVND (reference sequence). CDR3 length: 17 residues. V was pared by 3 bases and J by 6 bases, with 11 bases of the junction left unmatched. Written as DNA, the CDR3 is TGTGCCAGTAGTATCCGGACAGGCCCGAGCATTAATTCACCCCTCCACTTT. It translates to CASSIRTGPSINSPLHF.

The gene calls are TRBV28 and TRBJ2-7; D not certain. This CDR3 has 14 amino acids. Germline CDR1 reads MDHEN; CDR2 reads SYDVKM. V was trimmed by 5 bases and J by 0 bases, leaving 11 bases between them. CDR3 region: CASSNPGSSYEQYF. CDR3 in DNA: TGTGCCAGCAGTAATCCCGGTAGCTCCTACGAGCAGTACTTC.

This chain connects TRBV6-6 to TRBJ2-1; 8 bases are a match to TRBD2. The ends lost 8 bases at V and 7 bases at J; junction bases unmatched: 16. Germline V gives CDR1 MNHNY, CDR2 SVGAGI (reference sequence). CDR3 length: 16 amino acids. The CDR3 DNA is TGTGCCAGCGGGACTAAGGGGCGGGGGGCAGGGAATGAGCAGTTCTTC. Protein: CASGTKGRGAGNEQFF.

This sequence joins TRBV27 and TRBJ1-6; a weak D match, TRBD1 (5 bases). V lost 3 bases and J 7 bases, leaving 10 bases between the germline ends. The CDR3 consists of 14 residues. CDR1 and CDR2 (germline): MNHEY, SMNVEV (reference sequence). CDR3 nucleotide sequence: TGTGCCAGCAGTTTCGACAGATCAAATTCACCCCTCCACTTT. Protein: CASSFDRSNSPLHF.

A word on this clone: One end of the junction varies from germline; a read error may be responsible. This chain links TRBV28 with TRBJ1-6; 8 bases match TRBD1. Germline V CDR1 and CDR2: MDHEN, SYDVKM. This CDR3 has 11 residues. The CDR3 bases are TGTGCCAGCAGTTTGGACAGGGAGAGTAACTTT. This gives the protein CASSLDRESNF.